The text below deals with one TCR beta chain. Its antigen is unidentified. The CDR3 contains 14 residues. The V and J ends lost 7 bases and 6 bases, in that order; junction bases with no gene match: 10. Germline CDR1 is LNHDA and CDR2 is SQIVND (reference sequence). This entry is derived from a study of CD4 T cells in relation to SARS-CoV-2 and coronaviruses. Some clones are missing from TCRdb's copy, which holds only in-frame ones; the method was immunoSEQ multiplex PCR. The sample holds 40,000 to 50,000 clones, approximately 84% seen once. This clonotype was sampled from an adult with COVID-19. The chain carries TRBV19 and TRBJ1-2, with 8 nucleotides matching TRBD1. The sample taken for sequencing was naive CD4+ T cells from PBMCs, cultured in vitro. The sample's subset: naive CD4+ T cells isolated by negative enrichment. The CDR3 protein is CASTKLDRGNGYTF. The CDR3 DNA follows: TGTGCCAGTACAAAACTCGACAGGGGAAATGGCTACACCTTC.